This is a list of T cell receptor beta chains from one sample in a study of T cell responses to AZD1222 COVID-19 vaccine. Using immunoSEQ multiplex PCR, the repertoire was profiled, and TCRdb retains in-frame clones only, with some absent. This repertoire shows about 160,000 clones, around 92% found once; its top ten account for 1.1%. Sequenced material: peripheral blood, taken 28 days after the second AZD1222 dose. The receptors were gathered from an adult who received the AZD1222 COVID-19 vaccine. CDR3s include the opening cysteine and the closing phenylalanine or tryptophan. D genes are given only for firm matches. Size is omitted from some rows. Given values are once, few, many or a class for expanded clones.

v_call: TRBV6-1; j_call: TRBJ1-2; d_call: .; clone_size: .; cdr3_nt: TGTGCCAGCAGTTATCCAGATGGCTACACCTTC; cdr3_aa: CASSYPDGYTF
v_call: TRBV6-5; j_call: TRBJ2-7; d_call: TRBD2; clone_size: .; cdr3_nt: TGTGCCAGCAGTTACACCTCGGGGGGCTCCTACGAGCAGTACTTC; cdr3_aa: CASSYTSGGSYEQYF
v_call: TRBV5-6; j_call: TRBJ1-1; d_call: .; clone_size: .; cdr3_nt: TGTGCCAGCAGCTTTCGGGGGCTCTGGGAGCGGGGTGCTTTCTTT; cdr3_aa: CASSFRGLWERGAFF
v_call: TRBV11-3; j_call: TRBJ2-5; d_call: .; clone_size: .; cdr3_nt: TGTGCCAGCAGCCACGTCAGCGGGGAGACCCAGTACTTC; cdr3_aa: CASSHVSGETQYF
v_call: TRBV6-5; j_call: TRBJ1-5; d_call: .; clone_size: .; cdr3_nt: TGTGCCAGCAGTTACGACATTAATCAGCCCCAGCATTTT; cdr3_aa: CASSYDINQPQHF
v_call: TRBV12-3/TRBV12-4; j_call: TRBJ1-1; d_call: .; clone_size: once; cdr3_nt: TGTGCCAGCACGCCGGGGGCTTGGACTGAAGCTTTCTTT; cdr3_aa: CASTPGAWTEAFF
v_call: TRBV4-1; j_call: TRBJ1-3; d_call: .; clone_size: .; cdr3_nt: TGCGCCAGCAGCCAAGATCGGTACTCTGGAAACACCATATATTTT; cdr3_aa: CASSQDRYSGNTIYF
v_call: TRBV7-2; j_call: TRBJ1-6; d_call: .; clone_size: .; cdr3_nt: TGTGCCAGCAGCCCCCCTCAATCACCCCTCCACTTT; cdr3_aa: CASSPPQSPLHF
v_call: TRBV7-9; j_call: TRBJ1-2; d_call: .; clone_size: .; cdr3_nt: TGTGCCAGCAGCTTTGGGTCGGACTATGGCTACACCTTC; cdr3_aa: CASSFGSDYGYTF
v_call: TRBV15; j_call: TRBJ1-2; d_call: .; clone_size: .; cdr3_nt: TGTGCCACCAGCCTCCACCCGGACTGGCGGGAAGGCTACACCTTC; cdr3_aa: CATSLHPDWREGYTF
v_call: TRBV5-5; j_call: TRBJ2-2; d_call: .; clone_size: .; cdr3_nt: TGTGCCAGCAGCCGGGGATGGGGGTCCCTGGGGACCGGGGAGCTGTTTTTT; cdr3_aa: CASSRGWGSLGTGELFF
v_call: TRBV19; j_call: TRBJ1-2; d_call: .; clone_size: once; cdr3_nt: TGTGCCAGTAGTACAGGACCCTCCGTCCGACGTGGCTACACCTTC; cdr3_aa: CASSTGPSVRRGYTF
v_call: TRBV7-9; j_call: TRBJ2-3; d_call: .; clone_size: .; cdr3_nt: TGTGCCAGCAGCTCTACAGAAAGAGATACGCAGTATTTT; cdr3_aa: CASSSTERDTQYF
v_call: TRBV4-1; j_call: TRBJ1-3; d_call: .; clone_size: .; cdr3_nt: TGCGCCAGCAGCCAAGATCCCAGGGCTGGTGGAAACACCATATATTTT; cdr3_aa: CASSQDPRAGGNTIYF
v_call: TRBV10-3; j_call: TRBJ1-1; d_call: .; clone_size: .; cdr3_nt: TGTGCCATCAGTGGGCCTGCGGGGGACACTGAAGCTTTCTTT; cdr3_aa: CAISGPAGDTEAFF
v_call: TRBV5-4; j_call: TRBJ2-2; d_call: TRBD1; clone_size: .; cdr3_nt: TGTGCCAGCAGCGCGGGACAGGGGAAGAACACCGGGGAGCTGTTTTTT; cdr3_aa: CASSAGQGKNTGELFF
v_call: TRBV5-4; j_call: TRBJ1-2; d_call: TRBD1; clone_size: .; cdr3_nt: TGTGCCAGCAGCCAGGACAGGGGTCACGGCTACACCTTC; cdr3_aa: CASSQDRGHGYTF
v_call: TRBV4-1; j_call: TRBJ2-7; d_call: TRBD2; clone_size: .; cdr3_nt: TGCGCCAGCAGCCATATCCGGCTAGCGGGGGAGCAGTACTTC; cdr3_aa: CASSHIRLAGEQYF
v_call: TRBV7-9; j_call: TRBJ1-2; d_call: .; clone_size: .; cdr3_nt: TGTGCCAGCAGGGGAAACGATGTAAATGGAGGCTACACCTTC; cdr3_aa: CASRGNDVNGGYTF
v_call: TRBV3-1/TRBV3-2; j_call: TRBJ2-2; d_call: TRBD1; clone_size: .; cdr3_nt: TGTGCCAGCAGCCTCCTGGACAGGGGGCGTGGGGAGCTGTTTTTT; cdr3_aa: CASSLLDRGRGELFF
v_call: TRBV27; j_call: TRBJ2-1; d_call: TRBD2; clone_size: .; cdr3_nt: TGTGCCAGCAGTTTCAACTTATTCGGACTAGCGAGACTTGAGCAGTTCTTC; cdr3_aa: CASSFNLFGLARLEQFF
v_call: TRBV5-6; j_call: TRBJ1-2; d_call: .; clone_size: .; cdr3_nt: TGTGCCAGCAGCCCAGGGTCTGGCTACACCTTC; cdr3_aa: CASSPGSGYTF
v_call: TRBV2; j_call: TRBJ1-5; d_call: .; clone_size: .; cdr3_nt: TGTGCCAGCAGACAAAACCCAGGGCTCAATCAGCCCCAGCATTTT; cdr3_aa: CASRQNPGLNQPQHF
v_call: TRBV12-3/TRBV12-4; j_call: TRBJ2-5; d_call: .; clone_size: .; cdr3_nt: TGTGCCAGCAGTGGAGGTTTGGGGGAGACCCAGTACTTC; cdr3_aa: CASSGGLGETQYF
v_call: TRBV4-2; j_call: TRBJ2-7; d_call: .; clone_size: .; cdr3_nt: TGTGCCAGCAGCCAAGATGCAGGGGGGGGAGGCGAGCAGTACTTC; cdr3_aa: CASSQDAGGGGEQYF
v_call: TRBV2; j_call: TRBJ2-2; d_call: .; clone_size: .; cdr3_nt: TGTGCCAGCAGTGAACAGGGAGAGAATCACGGGGAGCTGTTTTTT; cdr3_aa: CASSEQGENHGELFF
v_call: TRBV7-9; j_call: TRBJ1-4; d_call: TRBD1; clone_size: .; cdr3_nt: TGTGCCAGCGGTGATTCGGGGACAGGGGTTCGGGTTACTAATGAAAAACTGTTTTTT; cdr3_aa: CASGDSGTGVRVTNEKLFF
v_call: TRBV29-1; j_call: TRBJ2-7; d_call: TRBD1; clone_size: .; cdr3_nt: TGCAGCGTTGAAGAGGACAGGGGTTACTACGAGCAGTACTTC; cdr3_aa: CSVEEDRGYYEQYF
v_call: TRBV15; j_call: TRBJ2-2; d_call: .; clone_size: .; cdr3_nt: TGTGCCACCAGCCTTCTCAGGAACACCGGGGAGCTGTTTTTT; cdr3_aa: CATSLLRNTGELFF
v_call: TRBV29-1; j_call: TRBJ2-1; d_call: TRBD2; clone_size: .; cdr3_nt: TGCAGCGTACGGGGGGGTGAGTACAATGAGCAGTTCTTC; cdr3_aa: CSVRGGEYNEQFF
v_call: TRBV7-9; j_call: TRBJ1-1; d_call: .; clone_size: .; cdr3_nt: TGTGCCAGCAGCCCGAAACTCAGGCTGAACACTGAAGCTTTCTTT; cdr3_aa: CASSPKLRLNTEAFF
v_call: TRBV4-1; j_call: TRBJ2-3; d_call: .; clone_size: .; cdr3_nt: TGCGCCAGCAGCCAAGAACACCCCGAGACCACAGATACGCAGTATTTT; cdr3_aa: CASSQEHPETTDTQYF
v_call: TRBV3-1/TRBV3-2; j_call: TRBJ2-7; d_call: TRBD1; clone_size: .; cdr3_nt: TGTGCCAGCAGCCAACAGTACAGGGGACGGGAGCAGTACTTC; cdr3_aa: CASSQQYRGREQYF
v_call: TRBV6-2/TRBV6-3; j_call: TRBJ2-2; d_call: .; clone_size: .; cdr3_nt: TGTGCCAGCAGCGCCTTGCAACCCAAGGGGACCGGGGAGCTGTTTTTT; cdr3_aa: CASSALQPKGTGELFF
v_call: TRBV6-6; j_call: TRBJ1-4; d_call: TRBD1; clone_size: .; cdr3_nt: TGTGCCAGCAGCGCAGCGGACAGGGGGCATTTTGAAAAACTGTTTTTT; cdr3_aa: CASSAADRGHFEKLFF
v_call: TRBV19; j_call: TRBJ2-7; d_call: TRBD2; clone_size: .; cdr3_nt: TGTGCCAGTAGTATGGGGACTAGCGGAATCTACGAGCAGTACTTC; cdr3_aa: CASSMGTSGIYEQYF
v_call: TRBV12-3/TRBV12-4; j_call: TRBJ1-2; d_call: .; clone_size: .; cdr3_nt: TGTGCCAGCAGGCCGGACAACCTCTATGGCTACACCTTC; cdr3_aa: CASRPDNLYGYTF
v_call: TRBV18; j_call: TRBJ1-5; d_call: .; clone_size: .; cdr3_nt: TGTGCCAGCTCACCGGGGGGGACTAACCGATATAGCAATCAGCCCCAGCATTTT; cdr3_aa: CASSPGGTNRYSNQPQHF
v_call: TRBV5-1; j_call: TRBJ2-5; d_call: TRBD1; clone_size: once; cdr3_nt: TGCGCCAGCAGCTCCGGGTTGGACAGGGCAAACCAAGAGACCCAGTACTTC; cdr3_aa: CASSSGLDRANQETQYF
v_call: TRBV12-3/TRBV12-4; j_call: TRBJ1-2; d_call: TRBD1; clone_size: .; cdr3_nt: TGTGCCAGCAGACAACAGGGGGCCTATGGCTACACCTTC; cdr3_aa: CASRQQGAYGYTF
v_call: TRBV5-1; j_call: TRBJ2-2; d_call: .; clone_size: .; cdr3_nt: TGCGCCAGCAGCGTATATAGGGGTCGGAACACCGGGGAGCTGTTTTTT; cdr3_aa: CASSVYRGRNTGELFF
v_call: TRBV7-9; j_call: TRBJ2-1; d_call: TRBD2; clone_size: .; cdr3_nt: TGTGCCAGCTTTGGGGAGGGCTACAATGAGCAGTTCTTC; cdr3_aa: CASFGEGYNEQFF
v_call: TRBV19; j_call: TRBJ2-1; d_call: .; clone_size: .; cdr3_nt: TGTGCCAGTAGTATGTTCGTGGGGACCGGGGAGGATGAGCAGTTCTTC; cdr3_aa: CASSMFVGTGEDEQFF
v_call: TRBV27; j_call: TRBJ2-1; d_call: .; clone_size: .; cdr3_nt: TGTGCCAGCAGTTTAGACGGTGAGCAGTTCTTC; cdr3_aa: CASSLDGEQFF
v_call: TRBV30; j_call: TRBJ1-1; d_call: TRBD1; clone_size: .; cdr3_nt: TGTGCCTGGAGTGTACAGTTACAGGGGGCTAACACTGAAGCTTTCTTT; cdr3_aa: CAWSVQLQGANTEAFF
v_call: TRBV7-9; j_call: TRBJ1-1; d_call: TRBD1; clone_size: .; cdr3_nt: TGTGCCAGCAGCCCACAGGGGAGAACTGAAGCTTTCTTT; cdr3_aa: CASSPQGRTEAFF
v_call: TRBV7-9; j_call: TRBJ1-2; d_call: TRBD1; clone_size: .; cdr3_nt: TGTGCCAGCAGCGGGGACAGGGGAAATGGCTACACCTTC; cdr3_aa: CASSGDRGNGYTF